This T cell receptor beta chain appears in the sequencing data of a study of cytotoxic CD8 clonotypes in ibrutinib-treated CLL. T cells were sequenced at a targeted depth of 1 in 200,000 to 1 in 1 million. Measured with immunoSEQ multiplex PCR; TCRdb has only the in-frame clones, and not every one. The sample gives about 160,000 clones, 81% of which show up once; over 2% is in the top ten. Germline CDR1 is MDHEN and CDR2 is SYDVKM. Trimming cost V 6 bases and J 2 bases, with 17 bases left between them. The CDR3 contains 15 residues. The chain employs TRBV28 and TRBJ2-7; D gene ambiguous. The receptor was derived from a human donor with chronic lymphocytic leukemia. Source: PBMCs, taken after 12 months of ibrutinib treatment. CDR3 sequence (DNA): TGTGCCAGCAGCTTCCCCGGACGTATAACCTACGAGCAGTACTTC. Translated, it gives CASSFPGRITYEQYF.